This TCR beta chain was captured by sequencing in a study of cytomegalovirus exposure and HLA in healthy donors. Study details: Genotyping of roughly 400 donors showed that about 84% belonged to the Caucasian-associated ancestry cluster.

The CDR3 is 15 residues long. CDR1 is SGHDT and CDR2 is YYEEEE in the germline V gene. V shed 0 bases and J shed 3 bases, with 10 bases lying between them. With regard to this clone: What it binds is not known.

General study findings and limits: Under in vitro conditions, three CMV-associated chains were confirmed as specific for CMV antigens.

60 Vbeta and 13 Jbeta primers were used in PCR. Clones were read by immunoSEQ multiplex PCR, and TCRdb kept only the in-frame ones, dropping some. This table has about 140,000 clones, 88% appearing once. This receptor was taken from a woman in her 40s in good health and CMV-seronegative. The chain employs TRBV5-6 and TRBJ1-3; D gene uncertain. The sample taken for sequencing was PBMCs. The CDR3 loop is CASSLAPQVGNTIYF. CDR3 nucleotide sequence: TGTGCCAGCAGCTTGGCGCCCCAGGTTGGAAACACCATATATTTT. Variable domain in full (rest from reference TRBV5-6 and TRBJ1-3): DAGVTQSPTHLIKTRGQQVTLRCSPKSGHDTVSWYQQALGQGPQFIFQYYEEEERQRGNFPDRFSGHQFPNYSSELNVNALLLGDSALYLCASSLAPQVGNTIYFGEGSWLTVV.